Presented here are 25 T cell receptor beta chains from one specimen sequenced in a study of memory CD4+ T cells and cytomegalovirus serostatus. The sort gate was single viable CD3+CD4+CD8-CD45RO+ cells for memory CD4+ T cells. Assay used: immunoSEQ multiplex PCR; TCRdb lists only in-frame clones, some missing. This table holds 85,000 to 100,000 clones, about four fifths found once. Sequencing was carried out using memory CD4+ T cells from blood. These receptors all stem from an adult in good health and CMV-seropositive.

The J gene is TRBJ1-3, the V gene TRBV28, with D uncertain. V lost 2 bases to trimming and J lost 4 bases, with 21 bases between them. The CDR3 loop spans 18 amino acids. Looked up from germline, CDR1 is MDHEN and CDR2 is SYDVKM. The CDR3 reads CASSLGFRHRRTGNTIYF. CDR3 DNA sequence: TGTGCCAGCAGTTTAGGTTTCCGGCACCGAAGGACCGGAAACACCATATATTTT.

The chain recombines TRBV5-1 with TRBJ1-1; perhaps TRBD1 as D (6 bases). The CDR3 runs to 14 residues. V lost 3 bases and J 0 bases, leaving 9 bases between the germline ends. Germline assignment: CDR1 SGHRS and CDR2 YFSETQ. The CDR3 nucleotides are TGCGCCAGCAGCTGGGACAACTTGAACACTGAAGCTTTCTTT. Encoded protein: CASSWDNLNTEAFF.

CDR3 sequence reads: CASTPNTVNEKLFF. DNA for the CDR3: TGCGCCAGCACCCCTAACACAGTTAATGAAAAACTGTTTTTT. The chain combines TRBV5-1 with TRBJ1-4; D is unclear. The CDR3 length is 14 residues. The germline CDR1 and CDR2 sequences are SGHRS and YFSETQ. V dropped 6 bases and J dropped 4 bases, with 13 bases sitting between them.

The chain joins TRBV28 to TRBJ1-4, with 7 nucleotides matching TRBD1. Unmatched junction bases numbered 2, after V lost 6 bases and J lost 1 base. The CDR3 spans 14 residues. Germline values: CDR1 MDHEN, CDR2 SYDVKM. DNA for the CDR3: TGTGCCAGCAGCAACAGGGGAACTAATGAAAAACTGTTTTTT. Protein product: CASSNRGTNEKLFF.

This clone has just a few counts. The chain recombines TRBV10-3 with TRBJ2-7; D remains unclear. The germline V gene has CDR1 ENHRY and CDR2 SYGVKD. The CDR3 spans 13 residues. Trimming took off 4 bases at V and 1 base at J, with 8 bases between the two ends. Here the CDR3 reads CAISGEYSYEQYF. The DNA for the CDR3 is TGTGCCATCAGTGGAGAGTATTCCTACGAGCAGTACTTC.

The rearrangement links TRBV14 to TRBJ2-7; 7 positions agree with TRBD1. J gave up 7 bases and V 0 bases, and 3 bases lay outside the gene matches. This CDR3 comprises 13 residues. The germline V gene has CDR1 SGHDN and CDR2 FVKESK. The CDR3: CASSQELRGEQYF. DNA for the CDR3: TGTGCCAGCAGCCAAGAGCTCAGGGGGGAGCAGTACTTC.

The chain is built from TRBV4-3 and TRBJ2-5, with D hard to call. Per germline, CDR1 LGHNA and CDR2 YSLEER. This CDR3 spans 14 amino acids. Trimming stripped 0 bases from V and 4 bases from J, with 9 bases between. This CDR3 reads CASSQDFQAETQYF. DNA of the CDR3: TGCGCCAGCAGCCAAGATTTCCAGGCAGAGACCCAGTACTTC.

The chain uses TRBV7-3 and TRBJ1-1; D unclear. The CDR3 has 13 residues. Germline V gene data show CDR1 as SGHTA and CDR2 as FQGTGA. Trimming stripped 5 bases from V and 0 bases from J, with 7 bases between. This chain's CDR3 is CASSANLNTEAFF. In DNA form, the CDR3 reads TGTGCCAGCAGCGCGAACTTGAACACTGAAGCTTTCTTT. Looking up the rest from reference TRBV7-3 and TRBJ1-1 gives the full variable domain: GAGVSQTPSNKVTEKGKYVELRCDPISGHTALYWYRQSLGQGPEFLIYFQGTGAADDSGLPNDRFFAVRPEGSVSTLKIQRTERGDSAVYLCASSANLNTEAFFGQGTRLTVV.

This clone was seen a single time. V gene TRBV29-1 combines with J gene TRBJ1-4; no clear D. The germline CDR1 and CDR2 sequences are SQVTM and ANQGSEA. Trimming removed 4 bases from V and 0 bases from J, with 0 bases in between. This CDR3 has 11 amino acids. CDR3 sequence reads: CSVATNEKLFF. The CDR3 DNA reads TGCAGCGTTGCAACTAATGAAAAACTGTTTTTT. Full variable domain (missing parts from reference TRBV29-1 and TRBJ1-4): SAVISQKPSRDICQRGTSLTIQCQVDSQVTMMFWYRQQPGQSLTLIATANQGSEATYESGFVIDKFPISRPNLTFSTLTVSNMSPEDSSIYLCSVATNEKLFFGSGTQLSVL.

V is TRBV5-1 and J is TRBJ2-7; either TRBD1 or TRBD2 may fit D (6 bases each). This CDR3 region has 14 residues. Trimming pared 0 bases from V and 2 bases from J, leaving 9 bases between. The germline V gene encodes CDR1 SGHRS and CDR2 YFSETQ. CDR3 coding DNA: TGCGCCAGCAGCTTGGACGGGGGCACCTACGAGCAGTACTTC. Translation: CASSLDGGTYEQYF.

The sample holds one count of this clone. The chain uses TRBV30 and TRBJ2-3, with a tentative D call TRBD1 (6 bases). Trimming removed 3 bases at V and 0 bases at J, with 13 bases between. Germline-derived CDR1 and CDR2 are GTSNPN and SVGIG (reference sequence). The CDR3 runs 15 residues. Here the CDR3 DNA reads TGTGCCTGGAGGCCAACAGGGATTAGCACAGATACGCAGTATTTT. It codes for CAWRPTGISTDTQYF.

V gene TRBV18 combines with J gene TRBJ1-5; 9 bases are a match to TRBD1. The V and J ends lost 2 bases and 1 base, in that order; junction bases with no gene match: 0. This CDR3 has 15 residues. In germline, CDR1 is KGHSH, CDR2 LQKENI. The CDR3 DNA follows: TGTGCCAGCTCACCAGGACAGGGGAGCAATCAGCCCCAGCATTTT. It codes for CASSPGQGSNQPQHF. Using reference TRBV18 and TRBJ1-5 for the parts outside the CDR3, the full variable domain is NAGVMQNPRHLVRRRGQEARLRCSPMKGHSHVYWYRQLPEEGLKFMVYLQKENIIDESGMPKERFSAEFPKEGPSILRIQQVVRGDSAAYFCASSPGQGSNQPQHFGDGTRLSIL.

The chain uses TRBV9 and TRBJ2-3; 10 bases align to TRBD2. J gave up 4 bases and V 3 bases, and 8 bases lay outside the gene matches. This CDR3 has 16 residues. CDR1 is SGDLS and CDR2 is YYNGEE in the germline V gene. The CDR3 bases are TGTGCCAGCAGCGCTCAACTAGCGGGAATCGCAGATACGCAGTATTTT. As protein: CASSAQLAGIADTQYF. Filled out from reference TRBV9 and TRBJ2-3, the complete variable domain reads DSGVTQTPKHLITATGQRVTLRCSPRSGDLSVYWYQQSLDQGLQFLIQYYNGEERAKGNILERFSAQQFPDLHSELNLSSLELGDSALYFCASSAQLAGIADTQYFGPGTRLTVL.

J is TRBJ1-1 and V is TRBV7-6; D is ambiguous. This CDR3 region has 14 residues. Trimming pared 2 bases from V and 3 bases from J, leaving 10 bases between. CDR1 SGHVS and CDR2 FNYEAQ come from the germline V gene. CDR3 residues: CASSLIAKDTEAFF. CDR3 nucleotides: TGTGCCAGCAGCTTAATAGCGAAGGACACTGAAGCTTTCTTT.

CDR3 in amino acids: CASSSGSESYTEAFF. The CDR3, as DNA: TGCGCCAGCAGCTCGGGTTCTGAATCCTACACTGAAGCTTTCTTT. The chain carries TRBV5-1 and TRBJ1-1; D call uncertain. The CDR3 has 15 residues. V was trimmed by 3 bases and J by 3 bases, leaving 15 bases between them. Germline CDR1 reads SGHRS; CDR2 reads YFSETQ.

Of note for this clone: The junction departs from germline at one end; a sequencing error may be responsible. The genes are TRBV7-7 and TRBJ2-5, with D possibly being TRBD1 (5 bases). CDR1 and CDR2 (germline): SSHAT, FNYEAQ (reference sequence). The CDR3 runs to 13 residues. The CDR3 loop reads CASSSGYQETQYF. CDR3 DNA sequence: TGTGCTAGCAGCTCAGGGTACCAAGAGACCCAGTACTTC.

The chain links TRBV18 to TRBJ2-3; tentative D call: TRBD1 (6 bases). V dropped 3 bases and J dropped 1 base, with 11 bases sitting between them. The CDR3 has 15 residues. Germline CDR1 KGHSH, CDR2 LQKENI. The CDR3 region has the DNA TGTGCCAGCTCACCCGGACAGATTGGCACAGATACGCAGTATTTT. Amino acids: CASSPGQIGTDTQYF.

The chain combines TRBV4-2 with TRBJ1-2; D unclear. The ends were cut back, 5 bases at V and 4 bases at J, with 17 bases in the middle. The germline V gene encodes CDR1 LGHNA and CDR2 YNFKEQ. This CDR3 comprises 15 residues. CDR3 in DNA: TGTGCCAGCAGCACCAAAGGTAGAACGCTCTATGGCTACACCTTC. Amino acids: CASSTKGRTLYGYTF.

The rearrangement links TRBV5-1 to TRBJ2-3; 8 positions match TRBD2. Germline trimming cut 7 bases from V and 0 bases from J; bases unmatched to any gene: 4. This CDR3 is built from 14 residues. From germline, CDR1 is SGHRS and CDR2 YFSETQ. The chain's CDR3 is CASQRGGSTDTQYF. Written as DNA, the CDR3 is TGCGCCAGCCAACGGGGGGGTAGCACAGATACGCAGTATTTT.

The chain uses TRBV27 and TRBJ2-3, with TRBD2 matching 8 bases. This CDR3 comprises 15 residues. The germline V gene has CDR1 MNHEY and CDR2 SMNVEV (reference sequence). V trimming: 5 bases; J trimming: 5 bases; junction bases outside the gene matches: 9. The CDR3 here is CASSRISGAGDTQYF. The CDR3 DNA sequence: TGTGCCAGCAGTCGGATTAGCGGGGCAGGAGATACGCAGTATTTT.

The CDR3 loop reads CAISRGQGNVGELFF. In nucleotides, the CDR3 is TGTGCCATCAGTCGAGGACAGGGGAACGTCGGGGAGCTGTTTTTT. The genes are TRBV10-3 and TRBJ2-2, with 9 bases matching TRBD1. Germline V gene lookup returns CDR1 ENHRY and CDR2 SYGVKD. The CDR3 contains 15 residues. V trimming: 5 bases; J trimming: 7 bases; junction bases outside the gene matches: 8.

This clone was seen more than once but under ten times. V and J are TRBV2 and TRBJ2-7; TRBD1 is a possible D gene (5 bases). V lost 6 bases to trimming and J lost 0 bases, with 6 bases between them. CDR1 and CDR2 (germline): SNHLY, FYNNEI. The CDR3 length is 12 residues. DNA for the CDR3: TGTGCCAGCAGGGACAACTCCTACGAGCAGTACTTC. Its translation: CASRDNSYEQYF.

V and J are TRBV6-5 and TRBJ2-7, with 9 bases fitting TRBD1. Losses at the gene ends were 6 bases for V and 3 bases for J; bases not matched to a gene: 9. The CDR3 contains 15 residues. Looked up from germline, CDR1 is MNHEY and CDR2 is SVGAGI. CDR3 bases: TGTGCCAGCAGGCAAACGGGACAGGGAGTCTACGAGCAGTACTTC. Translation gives CASRQTGQGVYEQYF.

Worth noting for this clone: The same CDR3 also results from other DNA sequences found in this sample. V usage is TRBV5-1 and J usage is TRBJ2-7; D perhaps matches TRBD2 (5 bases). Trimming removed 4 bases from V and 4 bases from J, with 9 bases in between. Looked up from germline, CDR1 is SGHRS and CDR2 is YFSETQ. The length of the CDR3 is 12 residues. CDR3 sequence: CASSPRGYEQYF. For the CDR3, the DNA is TGCGCCAGCAGCCCCCGGGGATACGAGCAGTACTTC.

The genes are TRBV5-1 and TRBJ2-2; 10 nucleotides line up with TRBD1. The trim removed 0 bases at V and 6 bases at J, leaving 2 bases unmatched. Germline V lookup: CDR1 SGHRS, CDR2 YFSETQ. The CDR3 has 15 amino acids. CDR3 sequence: CASSLGQGAAGELFF. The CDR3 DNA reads TGCGCCAGCAGCTTGGGACAGGGGGCCGCCGGGGAGCTGTTTTTT.